This T cell receptor beta chain was documented in a study of human T cells and chemical hapten exposure. This clonotype was picked up many times. Time point described: patch test 1, 2 weeks after DPC sensitization. The sample's treatment: therapeutic diphenylcyclopropenone sensitization with weekly scalp DPC. Every donor had alopecia and was 18 to 70 years old; all were suitable for DPC. A single record per CDR3 protein comes from TCRdb applying MiXCR to the RACE reads. The data hold 74,000 or so distinct CDR3 sequences, with around 11% observed a single time. This CDR3 contains 13 residues. Trimming took 4 bases from V and 1 from J, leaving 9 bases between them. Germline assignment: CDR1 DFQATT and CDR2 SNEGSKA (reference sequence).

This chain uses TRBV20-1 with TRBJ2-3; perhaps TRBD1 as D (6 bases). This material consisted of whole blood, taken in connection with sensitization to the hapten diphenylcyclopropenone (DPC). The origin of this receptor is an older woman with alopecia areata. Some clones in this sample may be carry-over from other donors' samples. For the CDR3, the DNA is TGCAGTGCTAAGGACAGCGGCACAGATACGCAGTATTTT. It specifies CSAKDSGTDTQYF.